This TCR beta chain stems from a study of blood T cell repertoires in COVID-19. TCRdb keeps only in-frame clones here, not all; method: immunoSEQ multiplex PCR. The sample has around 230,000 clones; 80% to 90% are singletons. Losses at the gene ends were 3 bases for V and 7 bases for J; bases not matched to a gene: 5. CDR1 is KGHDR and CDR2 is SFDVKD in the germline V gene. The CDR3 runs to 14 residues. Source material: peripheral blood. The source is a woman aged 40 to 50 with active or convalescent COVID-19. V gene TRBV24-1 combines with J gene TRBJ1-2; TRBD1 matches 9 bases. This CDR3 reads CATSDIQGAFGYTF. DNA of the CDR3: TGTGCCACCAGTGATATACAGGGGGCTTTTGGCTACACCTTC.